A single sample is the source of the 24 T cell receptor beta chains below, sequenced in a study of radiotherapy plus CTLA-4 blockade in lung cancer. Some clones are missing from TCRdb's copy, which holds only in-frame ones; the method was immunoSEQ multiplex PCR. Of around 50,000 clones listed, 70% to 90% are singletons. Sequencing was performed on peripheral blood, taken from a patient treated with radiotherapy plus ipilimumab. These TCRs come from a human donor with non-small cell lung cancer that progressed on radiotherapy plus ipilimumab. Some clones in this sample may be carry-over from other donors' samples.

The chain carries TRBV30 and TRBJ2-7; the match to TRBD2 covers 12 bases. In germline, CDR1 is GTSNPN, CDR2 SVGIG (reference sequence). The J segment lost 4 bases and the V segment lost 5 bases, leaving 12 bases of the junction unmatched. This CDR3 contains 16 residues. The CDR3 DNA reads as TGTGCCTGGCATACTTCAGGACTAGCGGGGAAGTACGAGCAGTACTTC. Its translation: CAWHTSGLAGKYEQYF.

The chain links TRBV7-3 to TRBJ1-1; 9 bases map to TRBD1. The length of the CDR3 is 13 residues. Trimming cost V 6 bases and J 6 bases; bases outside gene matches: 5. Germline values: CDR1 SGHTA, CDR2 FQGTGA. CDR3 DNA: TGTGCCAGCAGTACAGGGGGCGCCTCTGAAGCTTTCTTT. Its translation is CASSTGGASEAFF.

V gene TRBV5-1 combines with J gene TRBJ1-2; TRBD1 matches 8 bases. V trimming: 0 bases; J trimming: 1 base; junction bases outside the gene matches: 2. The CDR3 runs 15 residues. Germline CDR1 is SGHRS and CDR2 is YFSETQ. CDR3 protein: CASSLAGGDNYGYTF. CDR3 bases: TGCGCCAGCAGCTTGGCAGGGGGCGATAACTATGGCTACACCTTC.

This clone was seen a handful of times. This chain links TRBV7-2 with TRBJ2-1; D may be TRBD2 (5 bases). The CDR3 totals 15 residues. CDR1 and CDR2 (germline): SGHTA, FQGNSA. The V gene lost 4 bases and the J gene lost 5 bases, with 15 bases spanning the gap. The CDR3 DNA follows: TGTGCCAGCAGCTCCCAGCGGAGGAATCACAATGAGCAGTTCTTC. It yields the protein CASSSQRRNHNEQFF.

The V gene is TRBV27, the J gene TRBJ1-5; D remains unclear. Trimming removed 2 bases from V and 3 bases from J, with 2 bases in between. Germline-derived CDR1 and CDR2 are MNHEY and SMNVEV (reference sequence). This CDR3 has 12 residues. The CDR3 region has the DNA TGTGCCAGCAGTTTACACAATCAGCCCCAGCATTTT. Its protein is CASSLHNQPQHF.

This chain links TRBV30 with TRBJ2-1; D possibly corresponds to TRBD2 (5 bases). V was pared by 3 bases and J by 5 bases, with 8 bases between. The germline CDR1 and CDR2 sequences are GTSNPN and SVGIG (reference sequence). This CDR3 region has 12 residues. The CDR3 sequence: CAWSGDNNEQFF. Written as DNA, the CDR3 is TGTGCCTGGAGCGGGGATAACAATGAGCAGTTCTTC. The complete variable domain, with remaining parts taken from reference TRBV30 and TRBJ2-1, reads SQTIHQWPATLVQPVGSPLSLECTVEGTSNPNLYWYRQAAGRGLQLLFYSVGIGQISSEVPQNLSASRPQDRQFILSSKKLLLSDSGFYLCAWSGDNNEQFFGPGTRLTVL.

The chain carries TRBV18 and TRBJ2-1, with 10 bases aligning to TRBD2. The V segment lost 3 bases and the J segment 4 bases; nucleotides outside the gene matches: 6. Germline V gene data show CDR1 as KGHSH and CDR2 as LQKENI. This CDR3 has 16 residues. CDR3 amino acids: CASSPIRTSGYNEQFF. For the CDR3, the DNA is TGTGCCAGCTCACCGATTCGGACTAGCGGATACAATGAGCAGTTCTTC. The entire variable domain, with the rest obtained from reference TRBV18 and TRBJ2-1, is as follows: NAGVMQNPRHLVRRRGQEARLRCSPMKGHSHVYWYRQLPEEGLKFMVYLQKENIIDESGMPKERFSAEFPKEGPSILRIQQVVRGDSAAYFCASSPIRTSGYNEQFFGPGTRLTVL.

V and J are TRBV25-1 and TRBJ2-7; a weak D match, TRBD1 (6 bases). The CDR3 runs to 15 residues. V was shortened by 2 bases and J by 5 bases, with 16 bases between the two germline ends. The germline CDR1 and CDR2 sequences are MGHDK and SYGVNS. CDR3 loop: CASSETGTPRHEQYF. The CDR3 DNA is TGTGCCAGCAGTGAAACCGGGACACCCCGACACGAGCAGTACTTC.

The chain links TRBV5-4 to TRBJ1-1; 8 positions match TRBD1. Trimming at V came to 5 bases and at J to 1 base, leaving 4 bases not matched to a gene. CDR1 is SGHNT, CDR2 YYREEE, per germline (reference sequence). This CDR3 is built from 14 residues. This CDR3 is CASSPDRANTEAFF. The CDR3 DNA reads as TGTGCCAGCAGTCCGGACAGGGCGAACACTGAAGCTTTCTTT.

The chain recombines TRBV5-6 with TRBJ2-1; a weak D match, TRBD2 (6 bases). The CDR3 extends over 14 amino acids. Trimming stripped 6 bases from V and 3 bases from J, with 13 bases between. From germline, CDR1 is SGHDT and CDR2 YYEEEE. CDR3 residues: CASIRGTGYNEQFF. As DNA, the CDR3 is TGTGCCAGCATCCGGGGGACGGGCTACAATGAGCAGTTCTTC.

V and J are TRBV2 and TRBJ2-2, with 8 bases identical to TRBD2. With V trimmed by 6 bases and J by 6 bases, 6 bases remained unmatched. Germline V gene sequence: CDR1 SNHLY, CDR2 FYNNEI. This CDR3 comprises 14 residues. The CDR3 region has the DNA TGTGCCAGCAGACCGGGACTAGGGCCCGGGGAGCTGTTTTTT. Its translation: CASRPGLGPGELFF.

This chain links TRBV5-4 with TRBJ2-1; 8 positions match TRBD2. With 0 bases clipped from V and 5 bases from J, the junction kept 4 bases outside the gene matches. The germline V gene encodes CDR1 SGHNT and CDR2 YYREEE (reference sequence). The CDR3 runs to 15 residues. The CDR3 loop reads CASSLGAGGNNEQFF. The CDR3 DNA is TGTGCCAGCAGCTTGGGTGCGGGAGGCAACAATGAGCAGTTCTTC.

This chain connects TRBV6-5 to TRBJ1-2; TRBD1 is a possible D gene (5 bases). This CDR3 has 12 residues. CDR1 is MNHEY, CDR2 SVGAGI, per germline. The V gene lost 6 bases and the J gene lost 2 bases, with 7 bases spanning the gap. CDR3: CASRTVNYGYTF. In nucleotides, the CDR3 is TGTGCCAGCAGGACAGTCAACTATGGCTACACCTTC.

J is TRBJ2-1 and V is TRBV19; TRBD2 aligns across 13 bases. CDR3 length equals 15 residues. Germline V lookup: CDR1 LNHDA, CDR2 SQIVND (reference sequence). Losses at the gene ends were 7 bases for V and 7 bases for J; bases not matched to a gene: 7. CDR3 region: CASTPGLAGINEQFF. The CDR3 DNA follows: TGTGCCAGTACCCCGGGACTAGCGGGGATAAATGAGCAGTTCTTC.

The chain recombines TRBV10-3 with TRBJ2-5; 8 bases fit TRBD2. The tail of the sequence fits TRBJ2-7 better, so the J call may be wrong. The CDR3 extends over 13 amino acids. CDR1 ENHRY and CDR2 SYGVKD come from the germline V gene. The CDR3 DNA sequence: TGTGCCATCACCCGGGGGGGATCCTACGAGCAGTACTTC. This codes for CAITRGGSYEQYF.

This chain links TRBV7-8 with TRBJ1-5; D remains unclear. The germline gives CDR1 SGHVS, CDR2 FQNEAQ. The CDR3 covers 16 residues. The V end lost 2 bases, the J end lost 3 bases, and 14 bases lay between the germline ends. The CDR3 nucleotides are TGTGCCAGCAGCTTAAGTCGTTCCAGGTCCAATCAGCCCCAGCATTTT. Translation: CASSLSRSRSNQPQHF. Full variable domain (outside the CDR3, taken from reference TRBV7-8 and TRBJ1-5): GAGVSQSPRYKVAKRGQDVALRCDPISGHVSLFWYQQALGQGPEFLTYFQNEAQLDKSGLPSDRFFAERPEGSVSTLKIQRTQQEDSAVYLCASSLSRSRSNQPQHFGDGTRLSIL.

The rearrangement joins TRBV15 to TRBJ1-4; 10 nucleotides agree with TRBD1. Germline loops: CDR1 LNHNV, CDR2 YYDKDF (reference sequence). The ends lost 9 bases at V and 4 bases at J; junction bases unmatched: 14. This CDR3 comprises 17 residues. The CDR3, as DNA: TGTGCCACTTCAACCGGGACAGGGGTTGGCGGTAATGAAAAACTGTTTTTT. This encodes CATSTGTGVGGNEKLFF.

V usage is TRBV5-1 and J usage is TRBJ2-7, with 9 bases matching TRBD1. The CDR3 has 14 residues. CDR1 and CDR2 (germline): SGHRS, YFSETQ. Trimming cost V 4 bases and J 6 bases; bases outside gene matches: 8. CDR3 region: CASSAGDREGEQYF. The CDR3 DNA is TGCGCCAGCAGCGCAGGGGACAGGGAGGGCGAGCAGTACTTC. The whole variable domain, filled in from reference TRBV5-1 and TRBJ2-7, reads KAGVTQTPRYLIKTRGQQVTLSCSPISGHRSVSWYQQTPGQGLQFLFEYFSETQRNKGNFPGRFSGRQFSNSRSEMNVSTLELGDSALYLCASSAGDREGEQYFGPGTRLTVT.

V usage is TRBV5-6 and J usage is TRBJ2-1; D possibly corresponds to TRBD1 (6 bases). This CDR3 contains 15 residues. V lost 0 bases to trimming and J lost 2 bases, with 9 bases between them. Germline V gene data show CDR1 as SGHDT and CDR2 as YYEEEE. The CDR3 reads CASSLGQGTYNEQFF. DNA of the CDR3: TGTGCCAGCAGCTTGGGGCAGGGGACCTACAATGAGCAGTTCTTC.

V is TRBV29-1 and J is TRBJ2-3, with 8 bases identical to TRBD1. Per the germline V gene, CDR1 is SQVTM and CDR2 is ANQGSEA. This CDR3 has 16 amino acids. J lost 2 bases, V lost 6 bases, and 13 bases had no gene match. CDR3 loop: CSVARTGSLLTDTQYF. CDR3 in DNA: TGCAGCGTCGCCAGGACAGGGAGCTTGCTCACAGATACGCAGTATTTT.

This clone was detected only once. The chain is built from TRBV28 and TRBJ2-7, with D tentatively TRBD2 (6 bases). V dropped 2 bases and J dropped 7 bases, with 6 bases sitting between them. Per germline, CDR1 MDHEN and CDR2 SYDVKM. CDR3 length equals 11 residues. The CDR3 sequence: CASSLGGEQYF. The CDR3 DNA is TGTGCCAGCAGTTTAGGGGGGGAGCAGTACTTC.

The chain carries TRBV6-5 and TRBJ1-2, with 9 bases that match TRBD1. Trimming took 8 bases from V and 8 from J; bases not matched to a gene: 9. The germline V gene has CDR1 MNHEY and CDR2 SVGAGI. The CDR3 loop spans 13 amino acids. The CDR3 region is CASGIQGARGYTF. As DNA, the CDR3 is TGTGCCAGCGGAATACAGGGGGCGCGAGGCTACACCTTC.

V is TRBV9 and J is TRBJ1-4; tentatively, D is TRBD1 (5 bases). Between the trimmed V and J ends, which lost 0 bases and 4 bases, there was a span of 10 bases. Germline CDR1 SGDLS, CDR2 YYNGEE. This CDR3 is built from 15 residues. CDR3 coding DNA: TGTGCCAGCAGCGTAGGGGGCCGGCGTAATGAAAAACTGTTTTTT. It specifies CASSVGGRRNEKLFF.

The chain has TRBV20-1 and TRBJ1-1; D may be TRBD1 (5 bases). CDR1 and CDR2 (germline): DFQATT, SNEGSKA (reference sequence). V was clipped by 6 bases and J by 9 bases, with 14 bases between them. This CDR3 has 11 amino acids. CDR3 sequence: CSAPTVNKAFF. The DNA for the CDR3 is TGCAGTGCGCCGACAGTAAATAAAGCTTTCTTT.